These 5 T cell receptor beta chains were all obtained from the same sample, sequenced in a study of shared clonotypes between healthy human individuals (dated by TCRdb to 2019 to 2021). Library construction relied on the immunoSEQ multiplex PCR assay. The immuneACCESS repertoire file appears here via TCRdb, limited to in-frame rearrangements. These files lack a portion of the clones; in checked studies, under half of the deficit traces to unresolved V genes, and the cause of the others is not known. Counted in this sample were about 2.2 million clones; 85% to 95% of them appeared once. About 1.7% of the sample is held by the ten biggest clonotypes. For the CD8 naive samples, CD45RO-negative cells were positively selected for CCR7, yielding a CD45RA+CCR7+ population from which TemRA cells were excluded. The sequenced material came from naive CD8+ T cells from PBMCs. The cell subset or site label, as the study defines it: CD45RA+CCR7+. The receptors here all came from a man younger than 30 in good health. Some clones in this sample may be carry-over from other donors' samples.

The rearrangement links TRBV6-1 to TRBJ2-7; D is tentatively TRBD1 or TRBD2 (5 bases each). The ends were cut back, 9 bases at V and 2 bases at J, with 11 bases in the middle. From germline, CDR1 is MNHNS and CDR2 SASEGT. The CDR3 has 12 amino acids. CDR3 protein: CARRDQPYEQYF. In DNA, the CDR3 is TGTGCCAGGAGGGACCAACCCTACGAGCAGTACTTC.

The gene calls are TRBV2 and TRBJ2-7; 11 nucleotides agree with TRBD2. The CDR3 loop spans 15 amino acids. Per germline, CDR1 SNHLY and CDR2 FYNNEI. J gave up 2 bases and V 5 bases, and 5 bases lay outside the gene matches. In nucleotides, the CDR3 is TGTGCCAGCAGTTATAGCGGGAGGGGGACCTACGAGCAGTACTTC. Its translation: CASSYSGRGTYEQYF.

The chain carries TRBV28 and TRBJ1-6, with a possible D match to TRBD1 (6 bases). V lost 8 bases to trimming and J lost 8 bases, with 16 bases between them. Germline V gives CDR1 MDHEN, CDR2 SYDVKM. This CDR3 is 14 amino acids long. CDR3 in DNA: TGTGCCAGCCGATCGGGCAGGGGAGATTCACCCCTCCACTTT. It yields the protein CASRSGRGDSPLHF.

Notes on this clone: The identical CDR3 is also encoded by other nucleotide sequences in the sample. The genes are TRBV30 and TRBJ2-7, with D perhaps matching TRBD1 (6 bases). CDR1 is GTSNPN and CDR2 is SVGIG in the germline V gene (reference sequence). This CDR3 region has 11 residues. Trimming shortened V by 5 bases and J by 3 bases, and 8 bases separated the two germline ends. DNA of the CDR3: TGTGCCTGGGGCAGGGGCTACGAGCAGTACTTC. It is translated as CAWGRGYEQYF.

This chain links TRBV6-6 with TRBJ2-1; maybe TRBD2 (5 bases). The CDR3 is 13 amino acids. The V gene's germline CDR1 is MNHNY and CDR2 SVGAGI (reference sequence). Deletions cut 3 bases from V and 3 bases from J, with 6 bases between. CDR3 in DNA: TGTGCCAGCAGTTATACTAGCTACAATGAGCAGTTCTTC. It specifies CASSYTSYNEQFF.